These T cell receptor beta chains were read from a single sample in a study of chemoradiotherapy in HPV16-positive cancers. Produced via immunoSEQ multiplex PCR; TCRdb's table is partial and in-frame only. The table records 3,000 to 4,500 clones, over 85% of them present only once. The biological material was taken from a patient who underwent chemoradiotherapy. The receptors derive from a human donor with HPV-associated anogenital cancer. Both conserved end residues are part of each CDR3. The D gene is left open where the match is weak. Size tells how often a clone was seen (once, few, many) or the class of an expanded clone, and some rows leave it out.

-	once	TRBJ2-7	TRBV5-8	TGTGCCAGCAGCTTGGTCACCGGGGGCGAGCAGTACTTC	CASSLVTGGEQYF
-	-	TRBJ2-1	TRBV7-9	TGTGCCAGCAGCTTGGGGCTCAGCGGGCAGTTCTTC	CASSLGLSGQFF
TRBD1	-	TRBJ2-5	TRBV27	TGTGCCAGCAGTGCCGGACAGGGCTATCCTCAAGAGACCCAGTACTTC	CASSAGQGYPQETQYF
-	-	TRBJ1-6	TRBV6-1	TGTGCCAGCACCCGGACGAGGGGCGATAATTCACCCCTCCACTTT	CASTRTRGDNSPLHF
-	once	TRBJ1-5	TRBV7-8	TGTGCCAGCAGCCGGACAGATAATCAGCCCCAGCATTTT	CASSRTDNQPQHF
-	-	TRBJ1-5	TRBV5-1	TGCGCCAACACCACAGGTGGCGAACCGTATAGCAATCAGCCCCAGCATTTT	CANTTGGEPYSNQPQHF
-	-	TRBJ2-3	TRBV5-1	TGCGCCAGCAGCCCCGACCAGGGGCACGGCACAGATACGCAGTATTTT	CASSPDQGHGTDTQYF
-	-	TRBJ2-5	TRBV5-1	TGCGCCAGCAGCTTGCTTCGGGGACCGGGAGAGACCCAGTACTTC	CASSLLRGPGETQYF
-	-	TRBJ2-2	TRBV7-9	TGTGCCAGCAGCTTGCACAGCCTAGCCCCGAACACCGGGGAGCTGTTTTTT	CASSLHSLAPNTGELFF
-	-	TRBJ2-1	TRBV11-2	TGTGCCAGCAGCTTAGATCCGGGAAATGTGAATGAGCAGTTCTTC	CASSLDPGNVNEQFF
-	-	TRBJ2-5	TRBV11-3	TGTGCCAGCAGCGCCACTCGCGGAGTGGAGACCCAGTACTTC	CASSATRGVETQYF
TRBD1	-	TRBJ1-2	TRBV7-9	TGTGCCAGCAGCTTAGGGACAGGGAGCTATGGCTACACCTTC	CASSLGTGSYGYTF
TRBD1	-	TRBJ2-5	TRBV5-1	TGCGCCAGCAGCCGCGAAACGAGGGGGACAGAGGGAAAGACCCAGTACTTC	CASSRETRGTEGKTQYF
-	-	TRBJ1-1	TRBV5-1	TGCGCCAGCAATAGTGGCTCCGGCCAACTCATGAACACTGAAGCTTTCTTT	CASNSGSGQLMNTEAFF
-	-	TRBJ2-7	TRBV19	TGTGCCAGTAGCGTGATCTTACAGGGAGGTTCAGGAGAGCAGTACTTC	CASSVILQGGSGEQYF
TRBD2	-	TRBJ2-3	TRBV27	TGTGCCAGCAGTTTTATACGGGGGGGCACAGATACGCAGTATTTT	CASSFIRGGTDTQYF
-	-	TRBJ1-5	TRBV2	TGTGCCAGCAGGAGGGGGGGCCAGCCCCAGCATTTT	CASRRGGQPQHF
-	-	TRBJ1-1	TRBV19	TGTGCCAGTAGTATCTGGAAGAACCCTCCTGAAGCTTTCTTT	CASSIWKNPPEAFF
TRBD2	-	TRBJ2-2	TRBV5-6	TGTGCCAGCACGACCGGGGGGGGCGGGGAGCTGTTTTTT	CASTTGGGGELFF
-	-	TRBJ1-1	TRBV5-1	TGCGCCAGCAGCTTGGCTGGGGGCAGTGAAGCTTTCTTT	CASSLAGGSEAFF
-	-	TRBJ2-6	TRBV5-6	TGTGCCAGCAGCCGAACATCCTACTCTGGGGCCAACGTCCTGACTTTC	CASSRTSYSGANVLTF
TRBD1	-	TRBJ1-1	TRBV11-2	TGTGCCAGCAGCTTAGCGGACAGGGCGAACACTGAAGCTTTCTTT	CASSLADRANTEAFF